A selection of T cell receptor beta chains follows, all from one sample in a study of brain T cells in children with intractable seizures. Libraries were prepared by immunoSEQ multiplex PCR; TCRdb keeps only in-frame clonotypes and omits some of them. The data contain 340,000 or so clones, over 90% of them singletons. The sample was peripheral blood, taken approximately 5 months after surgery. These receptors were taken from a boy less than two years old with tuberous sclerosis and intractable seizures. CDR3s leave out the opening cysteine and the closing phenylalanine or tryptophan.

V: TRBV6-2/TRBV6-3
J: TRBJ2-2
CDR3: ASSWDRGYRGTGELF

V: TRBV7-3
J: TRBJ2-3
CDR3: ASSLSGGTDTQY

V: TRBV7-3
J: TRBJ2-3
CDR3: ASSLQAGDTDTQY

V: TRBV11-2
J: TRBJ1-1
CDR3: ASSLVSWGTEAF

V: TRBV7-9
J: TRBJ2-3
CDR3: ASSYSGITDTQY

V: TRBV19
J: TRBJ2-2
CDR3: ASSIGSTGELF

V: TRBV6-5
J: TRBJ1-1
CDR3: ASSYSRDNTEAF

V: TRBV19
J: TRBJ1-3
CDR3: ASSIVTGGRSGNTIY

V: TRBV6-1
J: TRBJ1-4
CDR3: ASSEATGTGGEKLF

V: TRBV5-8
J: TRBJ1-3
CDR3: ASSLRFDRTGNTIY

V: TRBV1
J: TRBJ1-2
CDR3: TSSQCTGVGYGYT

V: TRBV27
J: TRBJ2-7
CDR3: ASSLGRSYEQY

V: TRBV4-1
J: TRBJ2-3
CDR3: ASSHGSLDRLLTDTQY

V: TRBV6-1
J: TRBJ1-2
CDR3: ASSDWDRENYGYT

V: TRBV7-9
J: TRBJ1-6
CDR3: ASSLEGRDYNSPLH

V: TRBV6-4
J: TRBJ2-3
CDR3: ASSVGDTQY

V: TRBV6-4
J: TRBJ1-5
CDR3: ASSDSKGQVNQPQH

V: TRBV5-6
J: TRBJ2-7
CDR3: ASSLESSRYEQY

V: TRBV19
J: TRBJ1-1
CDR3: ASSIFGGTEAF

V: TRBV5-1
J: TRBJ2-7
CDR3: ASARQGGYYEQY

V: TRBV7-2
J: TRBJ2-7
CDR3: ASSSTGTSGEQY

V: TRBV18
J: TRBJ2-2
CDR3: ASSPQGAGELF

V: TRBV6-2/TRBV6-3
J: TRBJ1-1
CDR3: ASSYVETAEAF

V: TRBV6-5
J: TRBJ2-1
CDR3: ASGSGVNNEQF

V: TRBV7-9
J: TRBJ1-5
CDR3: ASSEGSQGNQPQH

V: TRBV27
J: TRBJ2-7
CDR3: ASSVWGAGPLYEQY